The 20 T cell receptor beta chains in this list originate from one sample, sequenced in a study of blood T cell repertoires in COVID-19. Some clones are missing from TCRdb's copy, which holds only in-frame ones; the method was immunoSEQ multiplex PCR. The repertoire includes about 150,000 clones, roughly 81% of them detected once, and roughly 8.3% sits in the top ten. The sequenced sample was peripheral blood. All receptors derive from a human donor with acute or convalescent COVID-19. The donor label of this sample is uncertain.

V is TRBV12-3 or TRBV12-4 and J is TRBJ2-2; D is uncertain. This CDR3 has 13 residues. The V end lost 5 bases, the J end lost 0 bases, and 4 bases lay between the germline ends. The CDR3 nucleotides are TGTGCCAGCAGTCTAACGAACACCGGGGAGCTGTTTTTT. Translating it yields CASSLTNTGELFF.

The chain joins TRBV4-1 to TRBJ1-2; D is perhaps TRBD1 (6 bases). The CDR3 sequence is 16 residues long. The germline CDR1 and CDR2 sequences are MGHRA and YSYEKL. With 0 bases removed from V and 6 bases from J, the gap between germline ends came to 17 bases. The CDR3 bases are TGCGCCAGCAGCCAAGATGTCGGCAGGGGTTGGGATGGCTACACCTTC. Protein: CASSQDVGRGWDGYTF.

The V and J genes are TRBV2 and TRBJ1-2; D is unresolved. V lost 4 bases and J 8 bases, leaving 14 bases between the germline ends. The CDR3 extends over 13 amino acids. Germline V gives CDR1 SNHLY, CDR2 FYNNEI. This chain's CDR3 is CASSGKRNSGYTF. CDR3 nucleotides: TGTGCCAGCAGTGGAAAGCGAAATTCAGGCTACACCTTC. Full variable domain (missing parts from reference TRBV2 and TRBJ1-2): EPEVTQTPSHQVTQMGQEVILRCVPISNHLYFYWYRQILGQKVEFLVSFYNNEISEKSEIFDDQFSVERPDGSNFTLKIRSTKLEDSAMYFCASSGKRNSGYTFGSGTRLTVV.

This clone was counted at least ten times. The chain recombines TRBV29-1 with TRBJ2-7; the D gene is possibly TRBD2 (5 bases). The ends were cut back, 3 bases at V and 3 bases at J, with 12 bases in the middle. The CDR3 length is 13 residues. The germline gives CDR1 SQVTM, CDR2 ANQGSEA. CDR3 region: CSVDVEGIYEQYF. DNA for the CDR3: TGCAGCGTTGATGTTGAGGGAATCTACGAGCAGTACTTC.

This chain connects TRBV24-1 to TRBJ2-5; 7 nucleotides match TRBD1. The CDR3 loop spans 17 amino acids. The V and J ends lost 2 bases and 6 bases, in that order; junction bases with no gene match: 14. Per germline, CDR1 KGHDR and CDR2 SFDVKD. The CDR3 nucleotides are TGTGCCACCAGTGATTCCACAGGGGTGGTGGGGGTAAAGACCCAGTACTTC. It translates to CATSDSTGVVGVKTQYF.

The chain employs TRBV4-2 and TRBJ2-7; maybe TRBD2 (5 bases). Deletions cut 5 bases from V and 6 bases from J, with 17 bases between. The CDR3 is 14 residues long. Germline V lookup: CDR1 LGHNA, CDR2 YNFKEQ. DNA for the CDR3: TGTGCCAGCAGCGCCCGGGGTAGCCGTGGCGAGCAGTACTTC. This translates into CASSARGSRGEQYF.

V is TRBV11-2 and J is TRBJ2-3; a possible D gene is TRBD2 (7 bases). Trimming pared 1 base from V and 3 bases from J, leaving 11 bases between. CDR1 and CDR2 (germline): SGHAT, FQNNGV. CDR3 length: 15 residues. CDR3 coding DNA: TGTGCCAGCAGCTTAGGGGGGGGCGAAACAGATACGCAGTATTTT. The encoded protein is CASSLGGGETDTQYF.

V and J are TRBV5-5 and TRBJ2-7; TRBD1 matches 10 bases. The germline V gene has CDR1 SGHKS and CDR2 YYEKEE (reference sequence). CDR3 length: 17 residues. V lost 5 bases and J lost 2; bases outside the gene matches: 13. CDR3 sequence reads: CASSSHLSGTGAYEQYF. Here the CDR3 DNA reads TGTGCCAGCAGTTCCCACCTATCCGGGACAGGGGCCTACGAGCAGTACTTC. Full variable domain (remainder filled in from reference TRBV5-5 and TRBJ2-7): DAGVTQSPTHLIKTRGQQVTLRCSPISGHKSVSWYQQVLGQGPQFIFQYYEKEERGRGNFPDRFSARQFPNYSSELNVNALLLGDSALYLCASSSHLSGTGAYEQYFGPGTRLTVT.

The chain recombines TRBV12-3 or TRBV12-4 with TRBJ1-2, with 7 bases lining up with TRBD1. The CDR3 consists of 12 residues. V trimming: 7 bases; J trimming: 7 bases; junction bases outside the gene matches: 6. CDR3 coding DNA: TGTGCCAGCACCTATCACAGGGGTGGCTACACCTTC. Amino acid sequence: CASTYHRGGYTF.

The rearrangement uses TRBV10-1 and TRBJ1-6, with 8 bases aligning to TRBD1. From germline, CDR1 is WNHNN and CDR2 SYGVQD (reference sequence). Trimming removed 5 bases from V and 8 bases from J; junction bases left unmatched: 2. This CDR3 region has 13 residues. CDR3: CASSQTGDSPLHF. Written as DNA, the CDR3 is TGCGCCAGCAGTCAGACAGGGGATTCACCCCTCCACTTT.

CDR3 loop: CATSKDPRGEQYF. Written as DNA, the CDR3 is TGTGCCACCTCTAAGGACCCCCGAGGGGAGCAGTACTTC. This rearrangement joins TRBV24-1 to TRBJ2-7; a weak D match, TRBD2 (5 bases). V was shortened by 9 bases and J by 7 bases, with 18 bases between the two germline ends. Germline CDR1 reads KGHDR; CDR2 reads SFDVKD. This CDR3 comprises 13 residues.

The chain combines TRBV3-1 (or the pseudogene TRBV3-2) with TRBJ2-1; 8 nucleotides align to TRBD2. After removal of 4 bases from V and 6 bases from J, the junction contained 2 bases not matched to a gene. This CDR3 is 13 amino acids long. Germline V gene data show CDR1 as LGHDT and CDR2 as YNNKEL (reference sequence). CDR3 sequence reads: CASSLSGANEQFF. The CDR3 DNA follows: TGTGCCAGCAGCCTTAGCGGGGCCAATGAGCAGTTCTTC.

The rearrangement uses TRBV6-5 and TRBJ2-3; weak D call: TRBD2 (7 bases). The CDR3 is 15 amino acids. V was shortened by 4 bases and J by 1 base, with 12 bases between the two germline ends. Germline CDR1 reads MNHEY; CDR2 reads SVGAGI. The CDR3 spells CASSWGGPGTDTQYF. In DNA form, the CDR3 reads TGTGCCAGCAGTTGGGGGGGGCCCGGCACAGATACGCAGTATTTT.

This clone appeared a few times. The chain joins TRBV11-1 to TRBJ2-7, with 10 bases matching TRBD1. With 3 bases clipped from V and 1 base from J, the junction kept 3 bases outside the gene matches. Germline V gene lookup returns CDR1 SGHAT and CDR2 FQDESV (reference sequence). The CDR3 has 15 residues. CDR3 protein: CASSFGTGASYEQYF. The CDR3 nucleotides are TGTGCCAGCAGCTTCGGGACAGGGGCATCCTACGAGCAGTACTTC. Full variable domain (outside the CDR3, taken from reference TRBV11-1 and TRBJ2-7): EAEVAQSPRYKITEKSQAVAFWCDPISGHATLYWYRQILGQGPELLVQFQDESVVDDSQLPKDRFSAERLKGVDSTLKIQPAELGDSAMYLCASSFGTGASYEQYFGPGTRLTVT.

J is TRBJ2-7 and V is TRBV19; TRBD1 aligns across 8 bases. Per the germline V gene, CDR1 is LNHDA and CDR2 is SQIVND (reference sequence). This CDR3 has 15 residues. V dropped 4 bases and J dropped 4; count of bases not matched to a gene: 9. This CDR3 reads CASSKGRTGPYEQYF. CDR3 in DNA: TGTGCCAGTAGTAAGGGCCGGACAGGGCCTTACGAGCAGTACTTC.

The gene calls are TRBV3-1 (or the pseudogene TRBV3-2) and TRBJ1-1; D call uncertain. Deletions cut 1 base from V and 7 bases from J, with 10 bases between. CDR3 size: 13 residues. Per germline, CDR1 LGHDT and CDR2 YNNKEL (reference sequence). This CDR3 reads CASSQGGYGEAFF. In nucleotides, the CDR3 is TGTGCCAGCAGCCAAGGAGGCTACGGTGAAGCTTTCTTT.

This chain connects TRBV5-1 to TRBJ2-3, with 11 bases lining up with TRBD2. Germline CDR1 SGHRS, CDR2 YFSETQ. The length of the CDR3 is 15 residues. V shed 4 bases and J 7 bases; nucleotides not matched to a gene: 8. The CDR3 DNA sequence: TGCGCCAGCAGCACCACTAGCGGGGGTCCTTATACGCAGTATTTT. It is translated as CASSTTSGGPYTQYF.

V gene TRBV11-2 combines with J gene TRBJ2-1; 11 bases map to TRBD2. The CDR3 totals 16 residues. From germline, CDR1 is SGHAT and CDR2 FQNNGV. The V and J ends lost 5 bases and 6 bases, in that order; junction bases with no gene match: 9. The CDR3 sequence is CASSQKRLAGRNEQFF. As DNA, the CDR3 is TGTGCCAGCAGCCAAAAGAGACTAGCGGGGCGCAATGAGCAGTTCTTC.

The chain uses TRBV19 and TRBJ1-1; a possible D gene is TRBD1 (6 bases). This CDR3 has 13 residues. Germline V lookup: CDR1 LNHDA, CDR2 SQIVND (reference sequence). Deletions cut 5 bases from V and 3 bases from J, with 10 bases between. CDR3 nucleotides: TGTGCCAGTAGTCAGGGGCTCGACACTGAAGCTTTCTTT. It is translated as CASSQGLDTEAFF.

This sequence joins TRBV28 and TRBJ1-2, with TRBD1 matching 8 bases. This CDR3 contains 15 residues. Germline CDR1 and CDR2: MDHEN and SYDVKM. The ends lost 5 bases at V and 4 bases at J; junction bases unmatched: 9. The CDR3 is CASSPSDRVFYGYTF. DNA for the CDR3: TGTGCCAGCAGTCCCTCGGACAGGGTTTTCTATGGCTACACCTTC.